This TCR beta chain derives from a study of shared clonotypes between healthy human individuals. The protocol was immunoSEQ multiplex PCR, while the TCRdb copy is restricted to in-frame clones and leaves out a portion. Of 2 million to 3 million clones listed, 90% to 95% were seen once; the top ten hold around 0.4%. The CDR3 runs to 12 residues. Germline CDR1 reads MNHNS; CDR2 reads SASEGT. V was trimmed by 6 bases and J by 0 bases, leaving 5 bases between them. Sequencing was performed on naive CD4+ T cells from PBMCs. Subset meaning: CD45RA+ positively selected. J is TRBJ1-1 and V is TRBV6-1; D ambiguous. The receptor was derived from a man aged 18 to 29 in good health. Some clones in this sample may be carry-over from other donors' samples. CDR3 coding DNA: TGTGCCAGCAGGTGGCTGAACACTGAAGCTTTCTTT. This sequence encodes CASRWLNTEAFF.